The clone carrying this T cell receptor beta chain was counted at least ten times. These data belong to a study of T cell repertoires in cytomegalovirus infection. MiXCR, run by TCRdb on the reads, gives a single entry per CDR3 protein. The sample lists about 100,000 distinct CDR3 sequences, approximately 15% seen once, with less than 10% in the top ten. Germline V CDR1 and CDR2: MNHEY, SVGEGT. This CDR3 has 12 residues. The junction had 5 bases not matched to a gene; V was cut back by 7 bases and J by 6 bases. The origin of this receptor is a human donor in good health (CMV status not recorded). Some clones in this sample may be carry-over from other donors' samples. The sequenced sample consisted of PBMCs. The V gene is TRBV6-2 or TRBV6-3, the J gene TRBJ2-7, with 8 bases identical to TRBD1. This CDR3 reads CASTTDRGEQYF. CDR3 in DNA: TGTGCCAGCACAACAGACAGGGGCGAGCAGTACTTC.